This T cell receptor (beta chain) was recovered during a study of OX40 agonist ivuxolimab in advanced cancers. General notes on the study: Ivuxolimab was an agonistic, fully human IgG2 monoclonal antibody directed against OX40 (CD134), a costimulatory receptor. The point of sequencing TCRbeta in the periphery was to test whether ivuxolimab changed TCR sequence diversity and drove clonal T-cell expansion. Intravenous ivuxolimab was administered to patients every 2 weeks at six dose levels: 0.01, 0.1, 0.3, 1.5, 3 and 10 mg/kg. In the dose-escalation cohort, 75% to 85% of patients were male, and the mean age was 60 years with a range of about 20 to 80. Patients were allowed to have had prior anti-PD-1, anti-PD-L1 or anti-CTLA-4 therapy, and around two fifths of the dose-escalation patients had been treated with checkpoint inhibitors. Of the roughly 50 dose-escalation patients, hepatocellular carcinoma was present in 19, melanoma in roughly 15, renal cell carcinoma in 9 and head and neck cancer in 9. The paper describes the monotherapy dose-escalation part (N of about 52 patients) of the phase I trial of ivuxolimab. Partial responses occurred in three dose-escalation patients: two with cutaneous melanoma and one with hepatocellular carcinoma. Broader findings and caveats from the paper: After ivuxolimab, CD8+ T cells had more expanded clones than CD4+ T cells on average. The antigen specificity of the clonally expanded peripheral T cells was not determined. Partial responders in the 0.1-3.0 mg/kg groups had among the lowest normalized peripheral clonal expansion, especially among CD8+ T cells. Clonal expansion of both CD4+ and CD8+ blood T cells was observed from baseline to week 6 at doses 0.1 to 3.0 mg/kg. Low levels of normalized T-cell clonal expansion were also seen in some patients who did not respond.

Patients with autoimmune disease history or receiving systemic immunosuppression were excluded from the trial. In every dose cohort, peripheral blood was drawn for TCR sequencing at baseline, cycle 4 day 1, and cycle 7 day 1. Samples were obtained from an open-label, multicenter, first-in-human phase I dose-escalation trial of ivuxolimab. Adults with locally advanced or metastatic melanoma, renal cell carcinoma, hepatocellular carcinoma or head and neck squamous cell carcinoma were enrolled in the trial. Before TCR sequencing, CD4+ T cells and CD8+ T cells were sorted from peripheral blood as separate populations. Concerning this clone itself: Its antigen specificity is not known. No quality values exist for individual bases; no much larger clone is one base distant.

Genomic DNA was isolated from the sorted cells so that the TCRbeta CDR3 region could be sequenced. The immunoSEQ Assay was used to sequence the TCRbeta CDR3 regions. TCRdb carries this immuneACCESS record with in-frame sequences only. Its versions omit some clonotypes, under half of them owing to an unresolved V gene in the studies checked, with the rest unexplained. Here the sample has 90,000 to 150,000 clones; 80% to 90% occur a single time. Around 0.53% of the sample lies in the top ten. The receptor was derived from an adult with an advanced solid tumor such as melanoma, head and neck, liver or kidney cancer. Here the sequenced sample was CD4+ or CD8+ T cells sorted from blood, taken in a trial of the OX40 agonist ivuxolimab.

The CDR3 corresponds to CASSLDRGSDQPQHF. The bases read TGTGCCAGCAGTTTAGATAGGGGATCCGATCAGCCCCAGCATTTT. The sequence is built from TRBV28 and TRBJ1-5; matching of 5 bases hints at TRBD1 as the D gene. V and J lose 2 bases and 5 bases, and a span of 13 bases separates them. The CDR3 spans 15 residues, from the cysteine through the phenylalanine. The retained sequence is limited to the CDR3, 45 bases, with the frame set at the first base. The germline V gene sets CDR1 to MDHEN and CDR2 to SYDVKM. With the portions outside the CDR3 filled from the reference TRBV28 and TRBJ1-5 genes, the complete variable region becomes DVKVTQSSRYLVKRTGEKVFLECVQDMDHENMFWYRQDPGLGLRLIYFSYDVKMKEKGDIPEGYSVSREKKERFSLILESASTNQTSMYLCASSLDRGSDQPQHFGDGTRLSIL.